These T cell receptor beta chains were read from a single sample in a study of blood T cell repertoires in COVID-19. The table came from immunoSEQ multiplex PCR; TCRdb's copy has only in-frame clones and leaves some out. This sample yields 250,000 or so clones, of which 84% are seen a single time; around 2% belongs to the top ten. The sequenced sample was PBMCs or T cells enriched from blood (not recorded which). Every receptor here comes from a man aged 60-69 years who had recovered from COVID-19. Both conserved end residues are trimmed from each CDR3.

TRBJ1-6 | TRBV12-5 | ASGTGTGVNSPLH
TRBJ2-2 | TRBV5-1 | ASSPSGGIDGELF
TRBJ1-4 | TRBV27 | ASSPWGEGEKLF
TRBJ1-1 | TRBV15 | ATSRGENTEAF
TRBJ1-5 | TRBV18 | ASSPGTGDNQPQH
TRBJ1-2 | TRBV5-6 | ASSFGGRSADYGYT
TRBJ1-1 | TRBV5-4 | ASSLGGQMNTEAF
TRBJ2-2 | TRBV6-5 | ASSSRDRASTGELF
TRBJ2-5 | TRBV11-3 | ASSPDSQETQY
TRBJ1-2 | TRBV3-1/TRBV3-2 | ASSPRLGLGYGYT
TRBJ2-2 | TRBV3-1/TRBV3-2 | ASSQEDGGAGGELF
TRBJ1-6 | TRBV3-1/TRBV3-2 | ASSQVGGANSPLH
TRBJ2-1 | TRBV7-2 | ASSLDASRSNEQF
TRBJ2-7 | TRBV18 | ASSPGRGEQY
TRBJ2-7 | TRBV18 | ASSPSFQTGPIPYEQY
TRBJ1-5 | TRBV6-1 | ASSEVYSNQPQH
TRBJ2-5 | TRBV4-2 | ASSQGEAGGQETQY
TRBJ1-3 | TRBV5-1 | ASSLGTGRNTIY
TRBJ2-3 | TRBV7-8 | ASSSLGGGVPDTQY
TRBJ1-2 | TRBV7-2 | ASSLTGGGGYT
TRBJ1-5 | TRBV5-1 | ASSLLGVSNQPQH
TRBJ2-7 | TRBV12-5 | ASGQKTGGTYEQY
TRBJ2-3 | TRBV2 | ASSPGQVTDTQY
TRBJ1-2 | TRBV5-8 | ASSFRGTAVGYT
TRBJ1-1 | TRBV30 | AWSLVRGGPAF
TRBJ2-2 | TRBV6-5 | ASRTGFANTGELF
TRBJ2-7 | TRBV9 | ASSGPSGVEQY
TRBJ1-2 | TRBV2 | ASPKDPRGPSGYT
TRBJ2-7 | TRBV6-6 | ASTLGQVFDEQY
TRBJ2-1 | TRBV5-6 | ASSSFTDSISYNEQF
TRBJ2-7 | TRBV4-1 | ASSQELATYEQY
TRBJ1-2 | TRBV4-2 | ASSPTGGNYGYT
TRBJ2-1 | TRBV5-1 | ASSPTLSGGAGEQF
TRBJ2-7 | TRBV11-1 | ASSLATYEQY
TRBJ2-1 | TRBV6-4 | ASSPGTGGLNEQF
TRBJ2-1 | TRBV10-3 | AISGPLYNEQF
TRBJ2-1 | TRBV7-2 | ASSSTGDRYNEQF
TRBJ2-3 | TRBV6-6 | ASKISGAADTQY
TRBJ1-1 | TRBV27 | ASSSTGMNTEAF
TRBJ2-7 | TRBV24-1 | ATSSGATYEQY
TRBJ1-2 | TRBV18 | ASSRDSRGYT